This entry lists 14 T cell receptor beta chains sequenced from one sample in a study of cytomegalovirus exposure and HLA in healthy donors. Repertoires were generated with immunoSEQ multiplex PCR, while TCRdb's copy carries only in-frame clones and drops some. The table records roughly 120,000 clones, around 85% of them present only once. Sequenced material: PBMCs. These receptors all come from a man aged 18 to 29 in good health and CMV-seropositive.

The chain combines TRBV7-8 with TRBJ2-2; perhaps TRBD2 as D (6 bases). This CDR3 has 17 amino acids. Germline lookup yields CDR1 SGHVS and CDR2 FQNEAQ. V gave up 4 bases and J gave up 5 bases, with 20 bases separating them. The CDR3 spells CASSSLGGGARTGELFF. As DNA, the CDR3 is TGTGCCAGCAGCTCCCTAGGAGGAGGGGCTAGGACCGGGGAGCTGTTTTTT. Using reference TRBV7-8 and TRBJ2-2 for the parts outside the CDR3, the full variable domain is GAGVSQSPRYKVAKRGQDVALRCDPISGHVSLFWYQQALGQGPEFLTYFQNEAQLDKSGLPSDRFFAERPEGSVSTLKIQRTQQEDSAVYLCASSSLGGGARTGELFFGEGSRLTVL.

The chain couples TRBV7-9 to TRBJ2-5, with a weak D call TRBD2 (5 bases). This CDR3 has 14 amino acids. Germline V lookup: CDR1 SEHNR, CDR2 FQNEAQ (reference sequence). Deletions cut 2 bases from V and 5 bases from J, with 12 bases between. The CDR3 reads CASSLIGERETQYF. The CDR3 bases are TGTGCCAGCAGCTTAATCGGAGAGCGGGAGACCCAGTACTTC.

The chain employs TRBV2 and TRBJ2-7; D gene unclear. Trimming removed 4 bases from V and 4 bases from J, with 8 bases in between. In germline, CDR1 is SNHLY, CDR2 FYNNEI. CDR3 length: 12 amino acids. The DNA of the CDR3 is TGTGCCAGCAGTGCTGACAAATACGAGCAGTACTTC. The encoded protein is CASSADKYEQYF.

V usage is TRBV27 and J usage is TRBJ2-1; 7 bases map to TRBD1. The V gene end was trimmed by 6 bases and the J gene end by 4 bases; junction bases not matched to a gene: 9. The CDR3 loop spans 15 amino acids. CDR1 is MNHEY and CDR2 is SMNVEV in the germline V gene (reference sequence). The CDR3 DNA reads as TGTGCCAGCAGACCTCGGACAGGTCCATACAATGAGCAGTTCTTC. Translation: CASRPRTGPYNEQFF.

The rearrangement links TRBV7-6 to TRBJ2-7, with 9 bases matching TRBD1. CDR3 length: 15 residues. In germline, CDR1 is SGHVS, CDR2 FNYEAQ. V trimming: 4 bases; J trimming: 5 bases; junction bases outside the gene matches: 9. The CDR3, as DNA: TGTGCCAGCAGCTCGCAACAGGGGGCGTTTGACGAGCAGTACTTC. Its protein is CASSSQQGAFDEQYF.

V gene TRBV15 combines with J gene TRBJ1-2; possible D gene TRBD1, 5 bases. CDR3 size: 15 residues. From germline, CDR1 is LNHNV and CDR2 YYDKDF (reference sequence). Trimming took 5 bases from V and 6 from J, leaving 19 bases between them. The chain's CDR3 is CATSDRQKGLDGYTF. In DNA, the CDR3 is TGTGCCACCAGCGATCGCCAGAAGGGGTTAGATGGCTACACCTTC.

This chain links TRBV4-3 with TRBJ2-1, with a weak D call TRBD2 (6 bases). V was clipped by 1 base and J by 5 bases, with 15 bases between them. CDR3 size: 16 residues. Germline CDR1 is LGHNA and CDR2 is YSLEER. Written as DNA, the CDR3 is TGCGCCAGCAGCCAAGTTCCCGGGACTCGTAACAATGAGCAGTTCTTC. It translates to CASSQVPGTRNNEQFF.

This chain joins TRBV6-5 and TRBJ1-1; 7 bases are a match to TRBD1. Germline lookup yields CDR1 MNHEY and CDR2 SVGAGI. The junction had 3 bases not matched to a gene; V was cut back by 6 bases and J by 2 bases. The CDR3 spans 13 residues. The DNA for the CDR3 is TGTGCCAGCAGGCGACAGGGAAACACTGAAGCTTTCTTT. Translating gives CASRRQGNTEAFF.

This chain connects TRBV5-6 to TRBJ2-3; TRBD2 agrees at 11 bases. Germline V gene lookup returns CDR1 SGHDT and CDR2 YYEEEE. Losses at the gene ends were 3 bases for V and 6 bases for J; bases not matched to a gene: 12. CDR3 length equals 17 residues. CDR3: CASSSSRIAGGQDTQYF. CDR3 coding DNA: TGTGCCAGCAGCTCCTCCAGAATAGCGGGGGGGCAGGATACGCAGTATTTT.

The V gene is TRBV6-1, the J gene TRBJ2-7, with 9 nucleotides matching TRBD1. Germline V CDR1 and CDR2: MNHNS, SASEGT. Trimming at V came to 3 bases and at J to 2 bases, leaving 5 bases not matched to a gene. There are 15 residues in the CDR3. CDR3 region: CASSDVGQGTYEQYF. The CDR3 nucleotides are TGTGCCAGCAGTGACGTTGGACAGGGGACCTACGAGCAGTACTTC.

This clone turned up a few times. The chain couples TRBV7-6 to TRBJ2-3, with 8 bases aligning to TRBD2. Looked up from germline, CDR1 is SGHVS and CDR2 is FNYEAQ. This CDR3 contains 16 residues. J lost 6 bases, V lost 1 base, and 9 bases had no gene match. The chain's CDR3 is CASSLGTSGPFDTQYF. CDR3 DNA: TGTGCCAGCAGCTTAGGAACTAGCGGCCCCTTCGATACGCAGTATTTT.

The chain combines TRBV6-5 with TRBJ2-2; 7 bases agree with TRBD1. From germline, CDR1 is MNHEY and CDR2 SVGAGI. This CDR3 contains 13 residues. V shed 11 bases and J 4 bases; nucleotides not matched to a gene: 7. The CDR3 region has the DNA TGTGCCCTCAGGGACAGCTCCACCGGGGAGCTGTTTTTT. Encoded protein: CALRDSSTGELFF.

The V gene is TRBV4-1, the J gene TRBJ1-5, with TRBD1 identical over 9 bases. This CDR3 comprises 15 residues. V lost 0 bases and J lost 6; bases outside the gene matches: 3. Germline V lookup: CDR1 MGHRA, CDR2 YSYEKL. Written as DNA, the CDR3 is TGCGCCAGCAGCCAAGATCTGACAGGGGGTCAGCCCCAGCATTTT. It yields the protein CASSQDLTGGQPQHF.

The chain has TRBV19 and TRBJ2-5; perhaps TRBD2 as D (6 bases). Germline assignment: CDR1 LNHDA and CDR2 SQIVND (reference sequence). V lost 2 bases to trimming and J lost 9 bases, with 13 bases between them. The CDR3 covers 13 residues. The CDR3, as DNA: TGTGCCAGTAGTATAAGGCCGGGGGTGGCCCAGTACTTC. Translating gives CASSIRPGVAQYF. The variable domain in full, with the rest retrieved from reference TRBV19 and TRBJ2-5, is DGGITQSPKYLFRKEGQNVTLSCEQNLNHDAMYWYRQDPGQGLRLIYYSQIVNDFQKGDIAEGYSVSREKKESFPLTVTSAQKNPTAFYLCASSIRPGVAQYFGPGTRLLVL.